Listed below are T cell receptor beta chains from one sample, sequenced in a study of identifying expanded T cells in peripheral blood. The table came from immunoSEQ multiplex PCR; TCRdb's copy has only in-frame clones and leaves some out. The table includes more than 75,000 clones, roughly 86% detected once. Sequencing input: blood. The receptors were gathered from a person aged 18-69 years in good health. The CDR3 runs from the conserved cysteine through the conserved F or W. Each record gives: J gene, V gene, clone size, D gene, CDR3 protein, CDR3 DNA. The D gene is left open where the match is weak. Some rows mark clone size as missing; the rest say once, few, many or name a class of expanded clone.

TRBJ1-1 TRBV4-1 NA NA CASSQVQSNTEAFF TGCGCCAGCAGCCAAGTACAGTCGAACACTGAAGCTTTCTTT
TRBJ2-7 TRBV18 NA NA CASSPEGGSSYEQYF TGTGCCAGCTCACCAGAGGGGGGGAGCTCCTACGAGCAGTACTTC
TRBJ1-3 TRBV6-6 NA NA CASLDSSTGNTIYF TGTGCCAGCTTGGACAGTAGTACTGGAAACACCATATATTTT
TRBJ2-3 TRBV9 once TRBD2 CASSAISGGASDTQYF TGTGCCAGCAGCGCTATAAGCGGGGGGGCTTCAGATACGCAGTATTTT
TRBJ2-3 TRBV2 NA NA CASVVEQSTDTQYF TGTGCCAGCGTGGTGGAACAGAGCACAGATACGCAGTATTTT
TRBJ2-3 TRBV7-3 NA NA CASSGAQGSTDTQYF TGTGCCAGCAGCGGAGCGCAGGGTAGCACAGATACGCAGTATTTT
TRBJ1-1 TRBV30 NA TRBD1 CAWSVPRTGNKEAFF TGTGCCTGGAGTGTACCCCGGACAGGGAATAAGGAAGCTTTCTTT
TRBJ2-5 TRBV9 NA NA CASSVGRGRGETQYF TGTGCCAGCAGCGTAGGTAGGGGCAGGGGAGAGACCCAGTACTTC
TRBJ1-1 TRBV9 once NA CASSRDGPMNTEAFF TGTGCCAGCAGTCGCGACGGGCCGATGAACACTGAAGCTTTCTTT
TRBJ1-2 TRBV7-8 NA NA CASSLRAFGGYTF TGTGCCAGCAGCTTAAGGGCTTTCGGTGGCTACACCTTC
TRBJ1-4 TRBV27 few TRBD1 CASSLSQGNILFF TGTGCCAGCAGTTTATCACAGGGGAATATCCTGTTTTTT
TRBJ2-5 TRBV2 NA NA CASTSFQETQYF TGTGCCAGCACCTCCTTCCAAGAGACCCAGTACTTC
TRBJ1-1 TRBV7-2 NA NA CASSLSPGGNTEAFF TGTGCCAGCAGCTTATCCCCGGGAGGGAACACTGAAGCTTTCTTT
TRBJ1-1 TRBV19 few NA CASSIGPEAFF TGTGCCAGTAGTATAGGCCCTGAAGCTTTCTTT
TRBJ2-3 TRBV15 NA NA CATSRSSTDTQYF TGTGCCACCAGCAGATCTAGCACAGATACGCAGTATTTT
TRBJ1-4 TRBV2 NA TRBD1 CASSTQGLNQKLFF TGTGCCAGCAGTACACAGGGGCTTAATCAAAAACTGTTTTTT
TRBJ2-3 TRBV6-9 NA NA CASSPGGPSTDTQYF TGTGCCAGCAGCCCTGGGGGGCCCAGCACAGATACGCAGTATTTT
TRBJ2-1 TRBV18 NA TRBD1 CASSSGTGSGSAFF TGTGCCAGCTCCTCCGGGACAGGGTCTGGTAGTGCGTTCTTC
TRBJ2-1 TRBV30 few TRBD2 CAWTGGGSASSSYNEQFF TGTGCCTGGACGGGGGGAGGCTCGGCTTCTAGCTCCTACAATGAGCAGTTCTTC
TRBJ1-4 TRBV7-8 few NA CASSSRDHSGGEKLFF TGTGCCAGCAGCTCCCGTGACCATTCCGGGGGCGAAAAACTGTTTTTT
TRBJ2-3 TRBV7-2 NA NA CASSPLMNTQYF TGTGCCAGCAGCCCCCTCATGAATACGCAGTATTTT
TRBJ1-1 TRBV29-1 NA NA CSVGTTVNTEAFF TGCAGCGTTGGAACCACTGTGAACACTGAAGCTTTCTTT
TRBJ1-5 TRBV30 NA NA CAWSPGSVSNQPQHF TGTGCCTGGAGTCCCGGGAGTGTTAGCAATCAGCCCCAGCATTTT
TRBJ2-3 TRBV5-6 once NA CASSPILRRTDTQYF TGTGCCAGCAGCCCAATTTTACGACGCACAGATACGCAGTATTTT
TRBJ1-4 TRBV7-9 NA NA CASGLGEKLFF TGTGCCAGCGGTCTAGGGGAAAAACTGTTTTTT
TRBJ2-1 TRBV11-2 NA NA CASSLSGNEQFF TGTGCCAGCAGCTTATCCGGGAATGAGCAGTTCTTC
TRBJ1-1 TRBV5-1 NA NA CASSSGPVRGAFF TGCGCCAGCAGCTCGGGCCCTGTCAGGGGAGCTTTCTTT
TRBJ2-3 TRBV6-1 once NA CASSGAATDTQYF TGTGCCAGCAGTGGGGCAGCTACAGATACGCAGTATTTT
TRBJ2-7 TRBV5-1 NA NA CASSLEGGHEQYF TGCGCCAGCAGCTTGGAGGGGGGTCACGAGCAGTACTTC
TRBJ1-2 TRBV27 few TRBD1 CASRGTGSKGGYTF TGTGCCAGCAGGGGGACAGGGTCGAAGGGGGGCTACACCTTC
TRBJ1-1 TRBV5-1 once NA CASSSNRGGSTEAFF TGCGCCAGCAGCTCCAATAGAGGGGGGAGCACTGAAGCTTTCTTT
TRBJ1-5 TRBV7-8 NA NA CASSRAGARGQPQHF TGTGCCAGCAGCCGTGCCGGGGCGCGGGGTCAGCCCCAGCATTTT
TRBJ1-1 TRBV28 NA NA CASSFWGVGGRTEAFF TGTGCCAGCAGTTTTTGGGGCGTGGGGGGCAGGACTGAAGCTTTCTTT
TRBJ1-2 TRBV11-2 NA TRBD1 CASSLDRGRLGYTF TGTGCCAGCAGCCTCGACAGGGGGAGACTTGGCTACACCTTC
TRBJ1-1 TRBV19 NA NA CASSEQGNTEAFF TGTGCCAGTTCCGAACAGGGGAACACTGAAGCTTTCTTT
TRBJ2-7 TRBV5-1 NA TRBD2 CASSLAGQGGREQYF TGCGCCAGCAGCTTGGCAGGGCAGGGAGGGCGCGAGCAGTACTTC
TRBJ1-2 TRBV2 NA NA CASSSYPPQDTF TGTGCCAGCAGTTCATACCCCCCGCAGGACACCTTC
TRBJ2-3 TRBV4-1 once NA CASSQDREQAVPDTQYF TGCGCCAGCAGCCAAGATAGGGAACAGGCTGTCCCAGATACGCAGTATTTT
TRBJ2-1 TRBV2 NA NA CASSGRAYEQFF TGTGCCAGCAGTGGGCGAGCTTACGAGCAGTTCTTC
TRBJ1-2 TRBV29-1 NA TRBD1 CSVEDRGYYGYTF TGCAGCGTTGAGGACAGGGGATACTATGGCTACACCTTC
TRBJ1-5 TRBV7-9 few NA CASSSGQNQPQHF TGTGCCAGCAGCTCGGGACAAAATCAGCCCCAGCATTTT
TRBJ1-1 TRBV11-3 NA NA CASSEGNRPGTEAFF TGTGCCAGCAGCGAAGGGAACAGGCCCGGCACTGAAGCTTTCTTT
TRBJ2-7 TRBV7-9 NA NA CASSAPGLVGYF TGTGCCAGCAGCGCCCCAGGCCTAGTTGGTTACTTC
TRBJ2-7 TRBV20-1 NA NA CSATRGYEQYF TGCAGTGCCACCCGGGGCTACGAGCAGTACTTC
TRBJ1-1 TRBV5-6 NA NA CASSLGGVTTEAFF TGTGCCAGCAGCTTGGGAGGGGTTACCACTGAAGCTTTCTTT
TRBJ1-2 TRBV30 NA NA CAWSGGNYGYTF TGTGCCTGGAGTGGGGGGAACTATGGCTACACCTTC
TRBJ1-1 TRBV21-1 NA NA CARPFWQNTEAFF TGTGCCAGGCCGTTTTGGCAGAACACTGAAGCTTTCTTT
TRBJ2-7 TRBV18 NA NA CASSPGSPEQYF TGTGCCAGCTCACCTGGGTCTCCTGAGCAGTACTTC